Presented here are 16 T cell receptor beta chains from one specimen sequenced in a study of follicular helper T cells after annual influenza vaccination. Assay: immunoSEQ multiplex PCR; the TCRdb copy retains only in-frame clones and omits some. The table shows some 7,000 clones, with 80% to 85% occurring only once. Time point noted: 2015-2016 season, 7 days after influenza vaccination. Material: CXCR5- memory CD4+ T cells sorted from blood, obtained 7 days after influenza vaccination. The receptors derive from an adult who received the influenza vaccine.

This rearrangement joins TRBV28 to TRBJ1-5, with 7 bases lining up with TRBD1. Germline CDR1 reads MDHEN; CDR2 reads SYDVKM. V was clipped by 6 bases and J by 1 base; unmatched bases: 12. The CDR3 is made up of 17 amino acids. CDR3 coding DNA: TGTGCCAGCAGCGCTTTAGGCCAGGGGGTAAGCAATCAGCCCCAGCATTTT. Its protein product is CASSALGQGVSNQPQHF.

As for this clone: The same CDR3 arises from other DNA sequences in this sample as well. The chain couples TRBV27 to TRBJ1-6, with D unresolved. V lost 2 bases to trimming and J lost 5 bases, with 7 bases between them. The CDR3 loop spans 14 amino acids. Germline V CDR1 and CDR2: MNHEY, SMNVEV (reference sequence). For the CDR3, the DNA is TGTGCCAGCAGTTTAGAAGGGAATAATTCACCCCTCCACTTT. Translating gives CASSLEGNNSPLHF.

In regard to this clone: Because the CDR3 is missing its conserved closing phenylalanine or tryptophan, this is likely a read error. No DNA is shown, since the ends of the CDR3 on it are uncertain; the CDR3 is the one TCRdb lists. The genes are TRBV2 and TRBJ2-7; the table's D gene call, TRBD1, was not cross checked with the DNA. From germline, CDR1 is SNHLY and CDR2 FYNNEI. The CDR3 adds up to 14 amino acids, both ends counted. The CDR3 loop is CASSPPRTGRIRIG.

In this sample, this clone turned up a few times. The chain is built from TRBV11-3 and TRBJ1-5, with D hard to call. The CDR3 runs to 10 residues. Trimming pared 11 bases from V and 7 bases from J, leaving 9 bases between. Germline CDR1 and CDR2: SGHNT and YENEEA. The CDR3 spells CASNPQPQHF. For the CDR3, the DNA is TGTGCCTCTAACCCCCAGCCCCAGCATTTT.

This chain joins TRBV18 and TRBJ2-7; D might be TRBD2 (6 bases). CDR3 length: 14 amino acids. Trimming removed 1 base at V and 2 bases at J, with 9 bases between. Germline values: CDR1 KGHSH, CDR2 LQKENI. The CDR3 sequence: CASSPQAGTYEQYF. The DNA for the CDR3 is TGTGCCAGCTCACCACAGGCGGGGACCTACGAGCAGTACTTC.

This clone was recorded only once. V gene TRBV28 combines with J gene TRBJ2-7; the match to TRBD1 covers 8 bases. The ends lost 6 bases at V and 7 bases at J; junction bases unmatched: 14. Germline CDR1 and CDR2: MDHEN and SYDVKM. The CDR3 consists of 15 residues. The CDR3 sequence is CASSPGTGVLMEQYF. CDR3 nucleotide sequence: TGTGCCAGCAGCCCCGGGACAGGAGTCCTTATGGAGCAGTACTTC.

The CDR3 sequence is CASSEQGDTGELFF. The CDR3 DNA follows: TGTGCCAGCAGTGAGCAGGGGGACACCGGGGAGCTGTTTTTT. V and J are TRBV6-4 and TRBJ2-2, with 7 bases that match TRBD1. The CDR3 runs 14 residues. Germline V CDR1 and CDR2: MRHNA, SNTAGT. Trimming at V came to 3 bases and at J to 3 bases, leaving 1 base not matched to a gene.

CDR3 in amino acids: CASSFGLAGVSQETQYF. The CDR3 nucleotides are TGTGCCAGCAGCTTCGGACTAGCGGGGGTGAGCCAAGAGACCCAGTACTTC. V and J are TRBV7-4 and TRBJ2-5; 13 nucleotides match TRBD2. CDR1 is SGHVT, CDR2 SQSDAQ, per germline. The CDR3 loop spans 17 amino acids. V lost 3 bases and J lost 1; bases outside the gene matches: 5.

Only one count was recorded for this clone. The chain employs TRBV7-3 and TRBJ2-7; the match to TRBD2 covers 12 bases. Germline CDR1 is SGHTA and CDR2 is FQGTGA. V dropped 2 bases and J dropped 2; count of bases not matched to a gene: 1. CDR3 size: 15 residues. The CDR3 loop is CASSLSSGGAYEQYF. CDR3 DNA sequence: TGTGCCAGCAGCTTATCTAGCGGGGGGGCCTACGAGCAGTACTTC.

The chain couples TRBV2 to TRBJ2-5, with TRBD2 matching 7 bases. The CDR3 is 13 amino acids. V shed 6 bases, J shed 4 bases, and the junction held 5 bases outside the gene matches. Germline values: CDR1 SNHLY, CDR2 FYNNEI. Here the CDR3 reads CASRGLIVETQYF. The CDR3 DNA is TGTGCCAGCAGGGGACTAATAGTAGAGACCCAGTACTTC.

The chain joins TRBV19 to TRBJ2-3; perhaps TRBD1 as D (5 bases). Germline CDR1 is LNHDA and CDR2 is SQIVND (reference sequence). V was shortened by 6 bases and J by 2 bases, with 12 bases between the two germline ends. The CDR3 sequence is 14 residues long. In nucleotides, the CDR3 is TGTGCCAGTAGCGTGCAGGGATACACAGATACGCAGTATTTT. Its translation: CASSVQGYTDTQYF.

The V gene is TRBV2, the J gene TRBJ1-1; the D is unclear. The germline gives CDR1 SNHLY, CDR2 FYNNEI. The V end lost 6 bases, the J end lost 0 bases, and 5 bases lay between the germline ends. This CDR3 is built from 12 residues. The CDR3 reads CASRRMNTEAFF. The CDR3 nucleotides are TGTGCCAGCAGACGGATGAACACTGAAGCTTTCTTT.

This chain uses TRBV2 with TRBJ2-7, with 9 positions matching TRBD2. V shed 1 base and J 2 bases; nucleotides not matched to a gene: 6. This CDR3 has 16 residues. Germline V gene sequence: CDR1 SNHLY, CDR2 FYNNEI. The CDR3 reads CASSEETSGIAYEQYF. CDR3 DNA sequence: TGTGCCAGCAGTGAAGAGACTAGCGGAATTGCCTACGAGCAGTACTTC.

The genes are TRBV29-1 and TRBJ2-7; D may be TRBD2 (5 bases). V was clipped by 2 bases and J by 9 bases, with 14 bases between them. Germline assignment: CDR1 SQVTM and CDR2 ANQGSEA. The CDR3 contains 12 residues. Here the CDR3 reads CSVETTDRGQYF. CDR3 coding DNA: TGCAGCGTTGAAACAACAGACCGGGGGCAGTACTTC.

This clone was counted once. This chain joins TRBV11-1 and TRBJ1-1, with 7 nucleotides matching TRBD1. The CDR3 sequence is 16 residues long. V shed 2 bases, J shed 2 bases, and the junction held 8 bases outside the gene matches. Germline V gene lookup returns CDR1 SGHAT and CDR2 FQDESV (reference sequence). CDR3 amino acids: CASSLFGGTVNTEAFF. The CDR3 DNA reads TGTGCCAGCAGCTTATTTGGGGGGACAGTAAACACTGAAGCTTTCTTT.

V gene TRBV30 combines with J gene TRBJ2-3; D remains unclear. Trimming removed 0 bases at V and 1 base at J, with 2 bases between. Germline V gene data show CDR1 as GTSNPN and CDR2 as SVGIG (reference sequence). This CDR3 contains 12 residues. CDR3 residues: CAWSVRTDTQYF. The CDR3 DNA reads TGTGCCTGGAGTGTCCGCACAGATACGCAGTATTTT.